Each of the 16 T cell receptor beta chains below was sequenced from the same sample in a study of blood T cell repertoires in COVID-19 (dated by TCRdb to 2018 to 2020). The library relied on the immunoSEQ multiplex PCR assay. TCRdb took this table from immuneACCESS and kept in-frame rearrangements with V and J called. Such tables lack part of the clones; where checked against another copy, unresolved V genes explain under half of the gap, and the rest is unexplained. The sample records some 68,000 clones, 85% to 90% of which are singletons. The top ten hold about 2.9% of the sample. The sequenced material came from peripheral blood. These receptors originate from a man aged 45-60 years with acute or convalescent COVID-19.

The V gene is TRBV7-9, the J gene TRBJ1-1, with 7 bases that match TRBD1. Germline lookup yields CDR1 SEHNR and CDR2 FQNEAQ (reference sequence). The CDR3 consists of 16 residues. The junction had 6 bases not matched to a gene; V was cut back by 1 base and J by 1 base. The CDR3: CASSLGRGRGNTEAFF. As DNA, the CDR3 is TGTGCCAGCAGCTTAGGAAGGGGGCGGGGGAACACTGAAGCTTTCTTT. The full variable domain, in which reference TRBV7-9 and TRBJ1-1 provide the parts outside the CDR3, is DTGVSQNPRHKITKRGQNVTFRCDPISEHNRLYWYRQTLGQGPEFLTYFQNEAQLEKSRLLSDRFSAERPKGSFSTLEIQRTEQGDSAMYLCASSLGRGRGNTEAFFGQGTRLTVV.

The chain couples TRBV18 to TRBJ1-3; TRBD1 aligns across 8 bases. J lost 1 base, V lost 5 bases, and 7 bases had no gene match. The CDR3 extends over 16 amino acids. Germline V gene data show CDR1 as KGHSH and CDR2 as LQKENI. The CDR3: CASSSGQARSGNTIYF. As DNA, the CDR3 is TGTGCCAGCTCATCGGGACAGGCAAGGTCTGGAAACACCATATATTTT.

This sequence joins TRBV4-2 and TRBJ1-2, with no clear D. Deletions cut 1 base from V and 0 bases from J, with 12 bases between. In germline, CDR1 is LGHNA, CDR2 YNFKEQ. The CDR3 totals 16 residues. This CDR3 is CASSQGSAGSNYGYTF. CDR3 sequence (DNA): TGTGCCAGCAGCCAAGGAAGCGCCGGATCTAACTATGGCTACACCTTC.

The chain is built from TRBV29-1 and TRBJ1-1, with D possibly TRBD1 on 5 matching bases. Germline CDR1 SQVTM, CDR2 ANQGSEA. The CDR3 runs to 13 residues. Trimming stripped 1 base from V and 4 bases from J, with 10 bases between. The CDR3 loop reads CSVEVGVGTEAFF. The CDR3 bases are TGCAGCGTTGAAGTAGGGGTGGGCACTGAAGCTTTCTTT. The variable domain in full, with the rest retrieved from reference TRBV29-1 and TRBJ1-1, is SAVISQKPSRDICQRGTSLTIQCQVDSQVTMMFWYRQQPGQSLTLIATANQGSEATYESGFVIDKFPISRPNLTFSTLTVSNMSPEDSSIYLCSVEVGVGTEAFFGQGTRLTVV.

The V gene is TRBV6-5, the J gene TRBJ1-4; TRBD1 might be the D (6 bases). Germline CDR1 is MNHEY and CDR2 is SVGAGI. The CDR3 consists of 16 residues. The V end lost 2 bases, the J end lost 7 bases, and 17 bases lay between the germline ends. Here the CDR3 reads CASSYGAQGVGEKLFF. As DNA, the CDR3 is TGTGCCAGCAGTTACGGGGCACAGGGAGTTGGTGAAAAACTGTTTTTT.

This CDR3 is CATIGAAGYNEQFF. The CDR3 coding sequence is TGTGCCACAATAGGGGCCGCTGGGTACAATGAGCAGTTCTTC. The chain combines TRBV6-5 with TRBJ2-1; weak D call: TRBD1 (5 bases). The CDR3 extends over 14 amino acids. Germline CDR1 and CDR2: MNHEY and SVGAGI. V was clipped by 10 bases and J by 4 bases, with 17 bases between them.

This clone was observed a handful of times. This chain links TRBV5-4 with TRBJ2-5; 9 bases line up with TRBD1. Germline trimming cut 2 bases from V and 5 bases from J; bases unmatched to any gene: 4. CDR3 length equals 14 residues. Germline V lookup: CDR1 SGHNT, CDR2 YYREEE (reference sequence). CDR3 sequence reads: CASSLQGAAETQYF. CDR3 DNA: TGTGCCAGCAGCTTACAGGGGGCCGCGGAGACCCAGTACTTC.

For the CDR3, the DNA is TGTGCCAGCAGCTTAGCCCCGGGACAGGCATCGTATAGCAATCAGCCCCAGCATTTT. Translated: CASSLAPGQASYSNQPQHF. V is TRBV7-6 and J is TRBJ1-5; 8 bases map to TRBD1. Losses at the gene ends were 0 bases for V and 0 bases for J; bases not matched to a gene: 10. The CDR3 loop spans 19 amino acids. In germline, CDR1 is SGHVS, CDR2 FNYEAQ. The entire variable domain, with the rest obtained from reference TRBV7-6 and TRBJ1-5, is as follows: GAGVSQSPRYKVTKRGQDVALRCDPISGHVSLYWYRQALGQGPEFLTYFNYEAQQDKSGLPNDRFSAERPEGSISTLTIQRTEQRDSAMYRCASSLAPGQASYSNQPQHFGDGTRLSIL.

The V and J genes are TRBV11-2 and TRBJ2-2; 8 bases align to TRBD2. The CDR3 loop spans 15 amino acids. Per the germline V gene, CDR1 is SGHAT and CDR2 is FQNNGV. The V and J ends lost 3 bases and 4 bases, in that order; junction bases with no gene match: 4. CDR3 nucleotides: TGTGCCAGCAGCTTGAGTAGCGGGACCACCGGGGAGCTGTTTTTT. It codes for CASSLSSGTTGELFF.

CDR3 coding DNA: TGTGCCAGCAGCTTGGTAGGGGCCGCTGGGAACCAGCCCCAGCATTTT. Translated: CASSLVGAAGNQPQHF. The chain links TRBV5-4 to TRBJ1-5; a weak D match, TRBD1 (5 bases). Trimming left V 0 bases short and J 7 bases short, with 17 bases between. Germline CDR1 SGHNT, CDR2 YYREEE (reference sequence). CDR3 length: 16 residues. The full variable domain, with the rest looked up from reference TRBV5-4 and TRBJ1-5, is ETGVTQSPTHLIKTRGQQVTLRCSSQSGHNTVSWYQQALGQGPQFIFQYYREEENGRGNFPPRFSGLQFPNYSSELNVNALELDDSALYLCASSLVGAAGNQPQHFGDGTRLSIL.

V usage is TRBV18 and J usage is TRBJ2-1; 7 bases line up with TRBD2. Germline V CDR1 and CDR2: KGHSH, LQKENI. The CDR3 has 17 amino acids. The J segment lost 7 bases and the V segment lost 2 bases, leaving 14 bases of the junction unmatched. DNA of the CDR3: TGTGCCAGCTCACCAGAGGCCTCGGGCGGGAGCGGGAATGAGCAGTTCTTC. It specifies CASSPEASGGSGNEQFF.

The genes are TRBV19 and TRBJ1-3; 8 bases are a match to TRBD1. Trimming took 4 bases from V and 4 from J; bases not matched to a gene: 12. The CDR3 is 17 amino acids. The germline CDR1 and CDR2 sequences are LNHDA and SQIVND (reference sequence). The CDR3 reads CASSRPSRTGPGNTIYF. The DNA for the CDR3 is TGTGCCAGTAGTAGGCCCAGCAGGACAGGGCCCGGAAACACCATATATTTT.

This clone was detected once. The chain recombines TRBV18 with TRBJ1-5; unclear D gene. Germline V gene sequence: CDR1 KGHSH, CDR2 LQKENI. The CDR3 has 14 residues. The ends were cut back, 9 bases at V and 0 bases at J, with 12 bases in the middle. The CDR3 reads CASNEAGSNQPQHF. The CDR3 DNA reads as TGTGCCAGTAACGAAGCGGGTAGCAATCAGCCCCAGCATTTT.

This clone has a handful of counts. V gene TRBV27 combines with J gene TRBJ1-4; 11 nucleotides line up with TRBD1. The germline CDR1 and CDR2 sequences are MNHEY and SMNVEV (reference sequence). The V gene end was trimmed by 5 bases and the J gene end by 8 bases; junction bases not matched to a gene: 7. The CDR3 runs to 15 residues. The CDR3 nucleotides read TGTGCCAGCAGTCGCCGGGACAGGGGGAGAGAAAAACTGTTTTTT. Translating it yields CASSRRDRGREKLFF.

The gene calls are TRBV5-1 and TRBJ1-4, with 10 nucleotides matching TRBD1. This CDR3 spans 14 amino acids. J gave up 6 bases and V 4 bases, and 3 bases lay outside the gene matches. Germline CDR1 SGHRS, CDR2 YFSETQ. The CDR3 loop is CASSTGTGDEKLFF. CDR3 bases: TGCGCCAGCAGCACCGGGACAGGGGATGAAAAACTGTTTTTT.

The chain is built from TRBV12-3 or TRBV12-4 and TRBJ1-3; no firm D call. The CDR3 length is 13 residues. V shed 1 base and J shed 8 bases, with 9 bases lying between them. The CDR3 DNA is TGTGCCAGCAGTTTAGTTTCGAGCTACACCATATATTTT. This codes for CASSLVSSYTIYF.